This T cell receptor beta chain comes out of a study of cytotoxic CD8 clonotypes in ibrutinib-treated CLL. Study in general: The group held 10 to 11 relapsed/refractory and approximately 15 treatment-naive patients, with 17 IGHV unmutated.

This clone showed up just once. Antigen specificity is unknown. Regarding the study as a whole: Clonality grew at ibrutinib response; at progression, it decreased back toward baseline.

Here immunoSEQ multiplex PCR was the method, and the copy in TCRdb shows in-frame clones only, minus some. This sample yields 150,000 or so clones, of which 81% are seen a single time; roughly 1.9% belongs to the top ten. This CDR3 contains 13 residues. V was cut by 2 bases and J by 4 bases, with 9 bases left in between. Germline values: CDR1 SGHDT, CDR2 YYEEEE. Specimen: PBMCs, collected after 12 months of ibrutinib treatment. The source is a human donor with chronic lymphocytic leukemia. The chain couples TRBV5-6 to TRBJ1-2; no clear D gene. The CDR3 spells CASSFGEAYGYTF. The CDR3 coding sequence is TGTGCCAGCAGCTTCGGGGAGGCCTATGGCTACACCTTC. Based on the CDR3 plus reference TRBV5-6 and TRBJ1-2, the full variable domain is DAGVTQSPTHLIKTRGQQVTLRCSPKSGHDTVSWYQQALGQGPQFIFQYYEEEERQRGNFPDRFSGHQFPNYSSELNVNALLLGDSALYLCASSFGEAYGYTFGSGTRLTVV.